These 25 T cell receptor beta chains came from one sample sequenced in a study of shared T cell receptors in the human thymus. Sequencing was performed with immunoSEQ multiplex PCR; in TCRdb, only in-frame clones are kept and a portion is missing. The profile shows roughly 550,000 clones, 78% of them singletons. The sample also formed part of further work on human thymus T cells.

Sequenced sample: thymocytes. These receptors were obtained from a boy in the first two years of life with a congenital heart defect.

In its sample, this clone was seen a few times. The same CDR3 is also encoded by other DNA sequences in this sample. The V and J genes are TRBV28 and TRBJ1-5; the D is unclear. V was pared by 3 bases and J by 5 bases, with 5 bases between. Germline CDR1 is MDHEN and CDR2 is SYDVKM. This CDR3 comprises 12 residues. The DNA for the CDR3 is TGTGCCAGCAGTTTTTCCGATCAGCCCCAGCATTTT. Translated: CASSFSDQPQHF.

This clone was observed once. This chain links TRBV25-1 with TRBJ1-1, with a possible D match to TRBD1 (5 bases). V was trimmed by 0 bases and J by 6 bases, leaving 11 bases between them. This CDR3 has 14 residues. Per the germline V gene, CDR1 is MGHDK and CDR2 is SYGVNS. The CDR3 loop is CASSEYQGTAEAFF. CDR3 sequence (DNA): TGTGCCAGCAGTGAATATCAGGGAACCGCTGAAGCTTTCTTT.

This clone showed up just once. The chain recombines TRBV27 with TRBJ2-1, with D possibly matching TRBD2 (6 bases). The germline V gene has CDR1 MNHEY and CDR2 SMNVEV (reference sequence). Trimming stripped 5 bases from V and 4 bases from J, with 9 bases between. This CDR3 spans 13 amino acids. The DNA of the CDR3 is TGTGCCAGCAGTCCGGGACTTTACAATGAGCAGTTCTTC. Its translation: CASSPGLYNEQFF.

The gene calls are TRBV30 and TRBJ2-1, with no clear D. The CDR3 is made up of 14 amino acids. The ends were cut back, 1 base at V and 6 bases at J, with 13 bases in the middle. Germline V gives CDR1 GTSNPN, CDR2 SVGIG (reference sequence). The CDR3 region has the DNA TGTGCCTGGAGTGCCCGGGTTGTGGGCAATGAGCAGTTCTTC. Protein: CAWSARVVGNEQFF.

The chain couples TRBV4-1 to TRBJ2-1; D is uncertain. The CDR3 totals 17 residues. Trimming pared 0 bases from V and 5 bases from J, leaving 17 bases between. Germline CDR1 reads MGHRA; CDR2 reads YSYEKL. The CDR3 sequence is CASSQDWPKRWDNEQFF. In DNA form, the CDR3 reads TGCGCCAGCAGCCAAGATTGGCCAAAGCGATGGGACAATGAGCAGTTCTTC.

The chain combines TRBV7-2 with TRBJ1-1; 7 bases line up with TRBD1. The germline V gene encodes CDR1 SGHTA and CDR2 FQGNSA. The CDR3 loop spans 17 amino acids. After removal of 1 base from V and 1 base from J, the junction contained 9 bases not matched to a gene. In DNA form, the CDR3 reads TGTGCCAGCAGCTTAGTCGGGACAGCTGTGGCGAACACTGAAGCTTTCTTT. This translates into CASSLVGTAVANTEAFF.

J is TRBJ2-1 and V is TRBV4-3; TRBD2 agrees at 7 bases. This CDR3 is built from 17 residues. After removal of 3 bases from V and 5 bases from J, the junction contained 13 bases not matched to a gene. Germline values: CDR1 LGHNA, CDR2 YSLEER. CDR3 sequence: CASSQRPAGTLNNEQFF. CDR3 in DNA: TGCGCCAGCAGCCAGAGGCCAGCGGGAACGCTCAACAATGAGCAGTTCTTC.

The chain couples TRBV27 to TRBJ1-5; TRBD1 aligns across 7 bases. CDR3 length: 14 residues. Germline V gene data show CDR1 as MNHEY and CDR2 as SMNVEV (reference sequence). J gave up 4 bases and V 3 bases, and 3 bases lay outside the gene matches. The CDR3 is CASSLTGYNQPQHF. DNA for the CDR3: TGTGCCAGCAGTTTGACAGGGTATAATCAGCCCCAGCATTTT.

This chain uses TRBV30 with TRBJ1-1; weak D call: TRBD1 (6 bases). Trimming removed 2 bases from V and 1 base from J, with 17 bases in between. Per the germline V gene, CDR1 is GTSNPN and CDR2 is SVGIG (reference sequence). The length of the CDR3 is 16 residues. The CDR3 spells CAWSRGPRGRNTEAFF. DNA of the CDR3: TGTGCCTGGAGTAGGGGACCGAGGGGGAGGAACACTGAAGCTTTCTTT.

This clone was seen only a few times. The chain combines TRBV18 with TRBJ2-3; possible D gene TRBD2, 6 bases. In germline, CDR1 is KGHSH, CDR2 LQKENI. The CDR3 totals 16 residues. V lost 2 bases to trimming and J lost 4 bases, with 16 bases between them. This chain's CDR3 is CASSPKDGRGADTQYF. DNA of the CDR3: TGTGCCAGCTCACCAAAGGACGGGAGAGGAGCAGATACGCAGTATTTT.

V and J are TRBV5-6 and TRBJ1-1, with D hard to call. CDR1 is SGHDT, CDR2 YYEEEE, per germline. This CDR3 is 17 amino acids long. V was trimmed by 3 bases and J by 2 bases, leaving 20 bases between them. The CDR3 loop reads CASSSGVKSPFNTEAFF. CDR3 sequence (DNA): TGTGCCAGCAGCTCCGGGGTCAAGTCCCCGTTTAACACTGAAGCTTTCTTT. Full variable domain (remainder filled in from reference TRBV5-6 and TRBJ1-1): DAGVTQSPTHLIKTRGQQVTLRCSPKSGHDTVSWYQQALGQGPQFIFQYYEEEERQRGNFPDRFSGHQFPNYSSELNVNALLLGDSALYLCASSSGVKSPFNTEAFFGQGTRLTVV.

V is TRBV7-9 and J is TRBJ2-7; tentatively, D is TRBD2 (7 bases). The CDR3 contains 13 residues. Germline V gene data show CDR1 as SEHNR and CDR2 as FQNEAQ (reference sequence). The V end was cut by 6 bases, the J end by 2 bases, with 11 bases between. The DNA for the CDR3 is TGTGCCAGCAGAGGGGGGGGGCCCTACGAGCAGTACTTC. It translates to CASRGGGPYEQYF.

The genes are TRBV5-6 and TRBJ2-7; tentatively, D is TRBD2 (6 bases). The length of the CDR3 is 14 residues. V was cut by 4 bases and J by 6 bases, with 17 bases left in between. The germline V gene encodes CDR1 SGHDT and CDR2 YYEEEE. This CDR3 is CASSILRLGAEQYF. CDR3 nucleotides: TGTGCCAGCAGCATACTGAGACTAGGAGCCGAGCAGTACTTC.

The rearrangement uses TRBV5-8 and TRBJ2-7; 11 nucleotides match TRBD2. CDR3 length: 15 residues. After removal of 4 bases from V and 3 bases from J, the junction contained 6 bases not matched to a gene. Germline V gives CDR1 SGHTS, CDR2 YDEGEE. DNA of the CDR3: TGTGCCAGCAGCAATAGCGGGAGGGCTGACTACGAGCAGTACTTC. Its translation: CASSNSGRADYEQYF.

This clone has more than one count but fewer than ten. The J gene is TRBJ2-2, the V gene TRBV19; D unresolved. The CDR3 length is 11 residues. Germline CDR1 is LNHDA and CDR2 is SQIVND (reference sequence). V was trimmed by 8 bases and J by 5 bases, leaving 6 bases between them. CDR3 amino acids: CASRQTGELFF. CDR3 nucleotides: TGTGCCAGTCGTCAGACCGGGGAGCTGTTTTTT. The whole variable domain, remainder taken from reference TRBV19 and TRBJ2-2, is DGGITQSPKYLFRKEGQNVTLSCEQNLNHDAMYWYRQDPGQGLRLIYYSQIVNDFQKGDIAEGYSVSREKKESFPLTVTSAQKNPTAFYLCASRQTGELFFGEGSRLTVL.

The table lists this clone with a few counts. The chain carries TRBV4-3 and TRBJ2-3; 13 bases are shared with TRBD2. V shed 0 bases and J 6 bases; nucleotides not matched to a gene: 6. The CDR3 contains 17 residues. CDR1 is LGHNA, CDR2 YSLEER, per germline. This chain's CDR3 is CASSQDSGTSGKDTQYF. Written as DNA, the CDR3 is TGCGCCAGCAGCCAAGATTCCGGGACTAGCGGGAAGGATACGCAGTATTTT.

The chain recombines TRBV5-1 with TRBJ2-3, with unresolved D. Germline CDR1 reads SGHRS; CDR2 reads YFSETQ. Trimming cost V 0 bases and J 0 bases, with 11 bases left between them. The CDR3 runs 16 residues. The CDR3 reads CASSLGLFSSTDTQYF. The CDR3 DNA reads TGCGCCAGCAGCTTGGGACTTTTCTCTAGCACAGATACGCAGTATTTT.

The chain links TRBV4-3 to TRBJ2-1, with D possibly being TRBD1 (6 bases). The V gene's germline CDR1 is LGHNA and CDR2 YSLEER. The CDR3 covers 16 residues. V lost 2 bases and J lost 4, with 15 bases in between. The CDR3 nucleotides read TGCGCCAGCAGCCAACGGCAGGGGATTTCTTACAATGAGCAGTTCTTC. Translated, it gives CASSQRQGISYNEQFF.

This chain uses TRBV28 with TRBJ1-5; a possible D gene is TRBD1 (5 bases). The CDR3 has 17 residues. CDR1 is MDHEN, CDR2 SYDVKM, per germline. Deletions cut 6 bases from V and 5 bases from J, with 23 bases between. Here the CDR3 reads CASSRRFRVGPYQPQHF. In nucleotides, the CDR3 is TGTGCCAGCAGCCGCAGATTCAGGGTTGGGCCTTATCAGCCCCAGCATTTT.

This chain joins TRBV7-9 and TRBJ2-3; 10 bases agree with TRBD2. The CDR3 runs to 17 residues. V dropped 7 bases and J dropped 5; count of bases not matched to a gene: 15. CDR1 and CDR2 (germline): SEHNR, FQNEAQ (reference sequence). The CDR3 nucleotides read TGTGCCAGCACTCCCGACCATACTAGCGGGAAGGGAGATACGCAGTATTTT. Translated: CASTPDHTSGKGDTQYF.

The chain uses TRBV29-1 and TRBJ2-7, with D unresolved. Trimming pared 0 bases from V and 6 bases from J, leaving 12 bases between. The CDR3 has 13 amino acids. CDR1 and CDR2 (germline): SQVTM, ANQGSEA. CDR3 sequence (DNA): TGCAGCGTTGAAGAATTGGGCGTTACCGAGCAGTACTTC. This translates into CSVEELGVTEQYF.

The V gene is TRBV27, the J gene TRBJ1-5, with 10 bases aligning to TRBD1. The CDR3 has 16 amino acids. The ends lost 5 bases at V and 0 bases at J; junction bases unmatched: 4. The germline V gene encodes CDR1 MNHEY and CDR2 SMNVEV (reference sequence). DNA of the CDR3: TGTGCCAGCAGTGCGGGGACAGGGGATAGCAATCAGCCCCAGCATTTT. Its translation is CASSAGTGDSNQPQHF.

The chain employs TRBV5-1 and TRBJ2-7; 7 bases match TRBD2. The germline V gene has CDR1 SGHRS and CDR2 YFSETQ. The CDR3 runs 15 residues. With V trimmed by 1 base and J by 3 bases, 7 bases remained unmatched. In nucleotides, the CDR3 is TGCGCCAGCAGCTTGTCCCTTCTAGCGGACTACGAGCAGTACTTC. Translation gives CASSLSLLADYEQYF.

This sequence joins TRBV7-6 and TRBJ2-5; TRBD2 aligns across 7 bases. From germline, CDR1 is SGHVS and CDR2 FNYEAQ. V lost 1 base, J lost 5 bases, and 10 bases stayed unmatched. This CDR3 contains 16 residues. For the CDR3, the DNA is TGTGCCAGCAGCTTAGTGGGTGGGAGGGCCTCGGAGACCCAGTACTTC. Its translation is CASSLVGGRASETQYF.

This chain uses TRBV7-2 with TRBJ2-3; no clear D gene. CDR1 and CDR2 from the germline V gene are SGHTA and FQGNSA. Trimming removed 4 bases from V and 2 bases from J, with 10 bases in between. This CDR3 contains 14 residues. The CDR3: CASSWRYYTDTQYF. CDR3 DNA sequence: TGTGCCAGCAGCTGGCGGTACTACACAGATACGCAGTATTTT.